Following are 14 T cell receptor beta chains from one sample sequenced in a study of blood T cells in healthy people across ages. For the second PCR, which ran for about 6 to 11 cycles, a sample-barcoded 5' primer and a J-beta primer mix were used. From the 5' RACE reads, TCRdb called clonotypes with MiXCR, one entry per CDR3 protein. The profile shows hundreds of thousands of distinct CDR3 sequences, under 45% of them singletons. Sequenced input: blood. The receptors stem from a man aged 55 to 69 in good health.

This rearrangement joins TRBV7-9 to TRBJ2-1; weak D call: TRBD2 (6 bases). The germline V gene has CDR1 SEHNR and CDR2 FQNEAQ (reference sequence). This CDR3 contains 14 residues. The V end lost 2 bases, the J end lost 6 bases, and 11 bases lay between the germline ends. The CDR3 bases are TGTGCCAGCAGCTTAACGGGAGCGGGCAATGAGCAGTTCTTC. This gives the protein CASSLTGAGNEQFF.

The chain has TRBV3-1 and TRBJ1-1; D is possibly TRBD1 (5 bases). This CDR3 has 16 amino acids. From germline, CDR1 is LGHDT and CDR2 YNNKEL (reference sequence). Trimming removed 5 bases from V and 3 bases from J, with 19 bases in between. The CDR3 DNA sequence: TGTGCCAGCAGCGCGCACCGGGGACCGTTCCACACTGAAGCTTTCTTT. Its translation: CASSAHRGPFHTEAFF.

This chain links TRBV6-2 or TRBV6-3 with TRBJ2-5; 11 bases match TRBD2. V lost 0 bases to trimming and J lost 3 bases; unmatched junction nucleotides: 6. From germline, CDR1 is MNHEY and CDR2 SVGEGT. The CDR3 consists of 17 residues. CDR3 sequence (DNA): TGTGCCAGCAGTTACTCGACTAGGGGACTAGCGGAAGAGACCCAGTACTTC. It encodes CASSYSTRGLAEETQYF.

This chain uses TRBV12-3 or TRBV12-4 with TRBJ2-6; the match to TRBD1 covers 7 bases. With V trimmed by 6 bases and J by 0 bases, 5 bases remained unmatched. The CDR3 consists of 16 residues. CDR3 nucleotides: TGTGCCAGCAGCAGGGACAGATACTCTGGGGCCAACGTCCTGACTTTC. Translating gives CASSRDRYSGANVLTF.

The chain recombines TRBV18 with TRBJ2-1; a weak D match, TRBD2 (6 bases). Germline CDR1 KGHSH, CDR2 LQKENI. This CDR3 has 15 amino acids. V was clipped by 3 bases and J by 7 bases, with 16 bases between them. CDR3 DNA sequence: TGTGCCAGCTCACCCCCCGGAGGGTTGTTTAATGAGCAGTTCTTC. Encoded protein: CASSPPGGLFNEQFF.

V usage is TRBV29-1 and J usage is TRBJ2-7, with 7 nucleotides matching TRBD1. The junction had 8 bases not matched to a gene; V was cut back by 7 bases and J by 5 bases. This CDR3 is 12 amino acids long. Germline CDR1 SQVTM, CDR2 ANQGSEA. CDR3: CSAFRDSHEQYF. The CDR3 DNA reads TGCAGCGCTTTCCGGGACAGCCACGAGCAGTACTTC.

This clonotype was seen many times. This chain uses TRBV4-3 with TRBJ2-7; 8 nucleotides agree with TRBD2. The CDR3 covers 15 residues. Germline assignment: CDR1 LGHNA and CDR2 YSLEER. The trim removed 1 base at V and 5 bases at J, leaving 7 bases unmatched. The CDR3: CASSQADGGGHEQYF. In DNA, the CDR3 is TGCGCCAGCAGCCAAGCGGACGGGGGGGGCCACGAGCAGTACTTC.

The V call is TRBV5-5, the J call TRBJ1-4; perhaps TRBD1 as D (5 bases). V lost 0 bases and J lost 7, with 16 bases in between. CDR3 length equals 16 residues. CDR1 is SGHKS, CDR2 YYEKEE, per germline (reference sequence). The CDR3 bases are TGTGCCAGCAGCTTGGCCATGGGGGGGTCCGGTGAAAAACTGTTTTTT. It codes for CASSLAMGGSGEKLFF.

The chain combines TRBV4-1 with TRBJ2-1; maybe TRBD1 (6 bases). This CDR3 is built from 16 residues. Germline V lookup: CDR1 MGHRA, CDR2 YSYEKL. Deletions cut 0 bases from V and 2 bases from J, with 11 bases between. This CDR3 is CASSQEVGQPYNEQFF. As DNA, the CDR3 is TGCGCCAGCAGCCAAGAGGTAGGACAGCCCTACAATGAGCAGTTCTTC.

This chain connects TRBV3-1 to TRBJ2-5, with D perhaps being TRBD1 or TRBD2 (5 bases each). V was trimmed by 1 base and J by 13 bases, leaving 13 bases between them. Germline CDR1 is LGHDT and CDR2 is YNNKEL (reference sequence). This CDR3 spans 12 amino acids. CDR3 protein: CASSQGGATTYF. The CDR3 DNA follows: TGTGCCAGCAGCCAAGGAGGGGCTACTACGTACTTC.

This clonotype was found a few times. The chain has TRBV7-2 and TRBJ1-2; D possibly corresponds to TRBD1 (6 bases). V lost 5 bases to trimming and J lost 4 bases, with 20 bases between them. The CDR3 contains 16 residues. Germline V gene sequence: CDR1 SGHTA, CDR2 FQGNSA. CDR3 sequence reads: CASSPQGTGSVYGYTF. The CDR3 region has the DNA TGTGCCAGCAGCCCACAGGGAACTGGTTCGGTCTATGGCTACACCTTC.

The CDR3 spells CSVEIGTGGREQYF. The CDR3 coding sequence is TGCAGCGTTGAAATTGGGACAGGGGGAAGGGAGCAGTACTTC. The rearrangement links TRBV29-1 to TRBJ2-7; 11 bases are shared with TRBD1. V shed 2 bases, J shed 7 bases, and the junction held 7 bases outside the gene matches. The germline V gene encodes CDR1 SQVTM and CDR2 ANQGSEA. There are 14 residues in the CDR3.

The genes are TRBV20-1 and TRBJ2-3; tentatively, D is TRBD1 (6 bases). V shed 4 bases and J shed 6 bases, with 17 bases lying between them. CDR3 length: 14 amino acids. Germline V gene data show CDR1 as DFQATT and CDR2 as SNEGSKA (reference sequence). The CDR3 nucleotides are TGCAGTGCTACTTTGACAGGACGACAGGATACGCAGTATTTT. It is translated as CSATLTGRQDTQYF.

The chain recombines TRBV7-2 with TRBJ2-1; maybe TRBD2 (6 bases). The V and J ends lost 5 bases and 9 bases respectively, with 17 bases between them. In germline, CDR1 is SGHTA, CDR2 FQGNSA. The CDR3 is made up of 14 amino acids. CDR3 in DNA: TGTGCCAGCAGCAGAACCTCACTAGCAGGTGAGCAGTTCTTC. Its translation: CASSRTSLAGEQFF.